This T cell receptor (beta chain) was identified during a study of T cell responses to AZD1222 COVID-19 vaccine. About the study: Second doses that came at about 4 or about 12 weeks were put together.

The assay was immunoSEQ multiplex PCR, and TCRdb's table has in-frame clones only and misses some. Of over 85,000 clones in the sample, about 85% are singletons; the top ten hold around 1.6%. General study points: The donors showed a predominance of white British ancestry and of females, with possible underestimation of clonal diversity. Targeting of unmutated variant regions was reportedly seen in nearly half of spike-specific TCRs. Recipients of two AZD1222 doses showed rising Spike-specific TCR breadth and depth.

Details on this clone: Its specificity is not known.

The source is an adult in good health. This material consisted of peripheral blood, taken on day 0 of AZD1222 vaccination.

The CDR3 region has the DNA TGTGCCAGCAGTTTCTCGGGCGGGGGGACAAACAATGAGCAGTTCTTC. Its protein is CASSFSGGGTNNEQFF. The V call is TRBV27, the J call TRBJ2-1, with 8 nucleotides matching TRBD2. Germline CDR1 is MNHEY and CDR2 is SMNVEV (reference sequence). The CDR3 length is 16 residues. Losses at the gene ends were 3 bases for V and 5 bases for J; bases not matched to a gene: 9.